This T cell receptor (beta chain) was captured in a study of cytomegalovirus exposure and HLA in healthy donors. Study conclusions and caveats: The study flagged fewer than 200 TCR beta chains as cytomegalovirus-associated.

The PCR used 60 Vbeta and 13 Jbeta primers. Sequencing was performed with immunoSEQ multiplex PCR; in TCRdb, only in-frame clones are kept and a portion is missing. Seen here are approximately 240,000 clones, approximately 84% observed once, and the top ten hold 0.58%. Trimming removed 4 bases from V and 3 bases from J, with 12 bases in between. Germline loops: CDR1 GTSNPN, CDR2 SVGIG (reference sequence). The CDR3 totals 13 residues. Turning to this clone: The antigen remains unidentified.

This sequence was found in a woman aged 35 to 49 in good health and CMV-seronegative. The genes are TRBV30 and TRBJ1-1; D possibly corresponds to TRBD1 (5 bases). Sequencing used PBMCs. CDR3: CAWTHGGHTEAFF. The DNA for the CDR3 is TGTGCCTGGACCCACGGGGGTCACACTGAAGCTTTCTTT.